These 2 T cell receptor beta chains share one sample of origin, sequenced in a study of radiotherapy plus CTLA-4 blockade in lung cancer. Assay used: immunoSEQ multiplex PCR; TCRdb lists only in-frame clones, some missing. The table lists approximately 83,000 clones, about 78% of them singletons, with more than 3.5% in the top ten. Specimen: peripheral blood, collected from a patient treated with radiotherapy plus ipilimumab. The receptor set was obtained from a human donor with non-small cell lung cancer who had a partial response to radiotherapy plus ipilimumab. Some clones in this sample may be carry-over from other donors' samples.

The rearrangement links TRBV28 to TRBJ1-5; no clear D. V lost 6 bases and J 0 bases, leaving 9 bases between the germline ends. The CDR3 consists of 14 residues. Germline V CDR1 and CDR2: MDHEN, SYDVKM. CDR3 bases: TGTGCCAGCAGCGTAGGAGATAGCAATCAGCCCCAGCATTTT. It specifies CASSVGDSNQPQHF.

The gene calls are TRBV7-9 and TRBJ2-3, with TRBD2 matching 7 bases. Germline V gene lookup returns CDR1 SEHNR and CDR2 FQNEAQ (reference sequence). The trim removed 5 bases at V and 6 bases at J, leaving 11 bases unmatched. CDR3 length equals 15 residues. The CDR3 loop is CASSPGRGRGDTQYF. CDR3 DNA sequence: TGTGCCAGCAGCCCGGGACGAGGGCGGGGGGATACGCAGTATTTT.